Listed here are 18 T cell receptor beta chains from one sample, sequenced in a study of shared clonotypes between healthy human individuals. Sequencing used immunoSEQ multiplex PCR; TCRdb keeps in-frame clones, though not all of them. The data contain about 1.1 million clones, approximately 80% of them singletons. The sample was memory CD4+ T cells from PBMCs. The subset was: CD45RA-negative fraction. The receptor source for this set is a man younger than 35 in good health. Some clones in this sample may be carry-over from other donors' samples.

This clone showed up just once. This sequence joins TRBV5-1 and TRBJ2-1; 9 nucleotides agree with TRBD2. Germline CDR1 reads SGHRS; CDR2 reads YFSETQ. This CDR3 has 15 residues. V trimming: 0 bases; J trimming: 9 bases; junction bases outside the gene matches: 7. CDR3 residues: CASSLGVAGAFEQFF. Written as DNA, the CDR3 is TGCGCCAGCAGCTTGGGGGTAGCGGGAGCGTTTGAGCAGTTCTTC.

The genes are TRBV10-3 and TRBJ1-2, with D unresolved. The V gene's germline CDR1 is ENHRY and CDR2 SYGVKD. The V end was cut by 3 bases, the J end by 8 bases, with 16 bases between. CDR3 length: 14 amino acids. The chain's CDR3 is CAISDDTYGHGYTF. The CDR3, as DNA: TGTGCCATCAGTGACGATACTTACGGGCACGGCTACACCTTC.

This chain connects TRBV18 to TRBJ2-7, with 10 bases that match TRBD2. This CDR3 has 14 amino acids. The germline V gene has CDR1 KGHSH and CDR2 LQKENI. V was clipped by 5 bases and J by 4 bases; unmatched bases: 5. The CDR3 is CASSLSSGSYEQYF. CDR3 in DNA: TGTGCCAGCTCATTGTCTAGCGGGAGTTACGAGCAGTACTTC.

This clone was found once. V and J are TRBV5-6 and TRBJ2-2; tentatively, D is TRBD1 or TRBD2 (5 bases each). V was trimmed by 1 base and J by 6 bases, leaving 19 bases between them. The CDR3 sequence is 17 residues long. The germline V gene encodes CDR1 SGHDT and CDR2 YYEEEE. DNA for the CDR3: TGTGCCAGCAGCTTGTGGGGCAGACGGGGAGAGGCCGGGGAGCTGTTTTTT. Translation gives CASSLWGRRGEAGELFF.

This clone appeared many times. This sequence joins TRBV7-2 and TRBJ1-2, with D possibly matching TRBD1 (6 bases). Deletions cut 5 bases from V and 4 bases from J, with 17 bases between. The CDR3 runs 15 residues. CDR1 is SGHTA and CDR2 is FQGNSA in the germline V gene. CDR3: CASSPMTGSGYGYTF. CDR3 nucleotides: TGTGCCAGCAGCCCGATGACAGGTTCGGGCTATGGCTACACCTTC.

In its sample, this clone was seen a few times. The chain uses TRBV30 and TRBJ2-2; D not resolved. Germline CDR1 reads GTSNPN; CDR2 reads SVGIG (reference sequence). The V end was cut by 4 bases, the J end by 3 bases, with 15 bases between. The CDR3 loop spans 15 amino acids. The CDR3 DNA is TGTGCCTGGAAAAAGGTGGCGGTTGACACCGGGGAGCTGTTTTTT. This translates into CAWKKVAVDTGELFF.

CDR3 in amino acids: CASTLGDRGNTIYF. CDR3 DNA: TGTGCCAGCACCCTAGGGGACAGGGGAAACACCATATATTTT. The chain uses TRBV6-6 and TRBJ1-3, with TRBD1 matching over 8 bases. With V trimmed by 7 bases and J by 4 bases, 6 bases remained unmatched. The CDR3 length is 14 residues. Germline CDR1 and CDR2: MNHNY and SVGAGI (reference sequence).

This clone showed up just a few times. The chain links TRBV2 to TRBJ2-7, with TRBD1 as a possible D gene (6 bases). V was shortened by 5 bases and J by 9 bases, with 11 bases between the two germline ends. This CDR3 spans 11 amino acids. CDR1 and CDR2 from the germline V gene are SNHLY and FYNNEI. The CDR3 nucleotides are TGTGCCAGCAGTCAATTGGACAGGCAGTACTTC. Its protein product is CASSQLDRQYF. The full variable domain, in which reference TRBV2 and TRBJ2-7 provide the parts outside the CDR3, is EPEVTQTPSHQVTQMGQEVILRCVPISNHLYFYWYRQILGQKVEFLVSFYNNEISEKSEIFDDQFSVERPDGSNFTLKIRSTKLEDSAMYFCASSQLDRQYFGPGTRLTVT.

The rearrangement links TRBV5-1 to TRBJ2-6, with TRBD2 matching over 7 bases. The ends lost 6 bases at V and 0 bases at J; junction bases unmatched: 3. The germline V gene has CDR1 SGHRS and CDR2 YFSETQ. The CDR3 length is 15 residues. CDR3 sequence: CASKAGTSGANVLTF. DNA for the CDR3: TGCGCCAGCAAAGCGGGGACCTCTGGGGCCAACGTCCTGACTTTC.

This clone came up a few times. The V gene is TRBV29-1, the J gene TRBJ1-5; TRBD1 matches 7 bases. With V trimmed by 6 bases and J by 5 bases, 10 bases remained unmatched. The CDR3 is made up of 14 amino acids. Germline-derived CDR1 and CDR2 are SQVTM and ANQGSEA. CDR3 sequence (DNA): TGCAGCGTCTCCCAACAGGGGATCGATCAGCCCCAGCATTTT. Amino acid sequence: CSVSQQGIDQPQHF.

The genes are TRBV7-9 and TRBJ2-7, with 9 positions matching TRBD1. Germline CDR1 SEHNR, CDR2 FQNEAQ (reference sequence). The J segment lost 4 bases and the V segment lost 3 bases, leaving 4 bases of the junction unmatched. The CDR3 spans 14 residues. The CDR3 loop reads CASSFGTGWYEQYF. CDR3 nucleotide sequence: TGTGCCAGCAGCTTTGGGACAGGGTGGTACGAGCAGTACTTC.

This chain connects TRBV6-1 to TRBJ2-3; 7 bases agree with TRBD2. The J segment lost 3 bases and the V segment lost 4 bases, leaving 4 bases of the junction unmatched. Germline CDR1 reads MNHNS; CDR2 reads SASEGT. CDR3 length: 14 amino acids. The CDR3 here is CASSVRERTDTQYF. The CDR3 nucleotides are TGTGCCAGCAGTGTGCGGGAGAGAACAGATACGCAGTATTTT.

A note on this clone: Other DNA variants within this sample encode the same CDR3. The V gene is TRBV2, the J gene TRBJ2-5; a possible D gene is TRBD1 (5 bases). CDR1 is SNHLY and CDR2 is FYNNEI in the germline V gene. The V and J ends lost 4 bases and 4 bases respectively, with 10 bases between them. The CDR3 covers 13 residues. The CDR3 region is CASSGTGGETQYF. CDR3 bases: TGTGCCAGCAGTGGCACAGGCGGAGAGACCCAGTACTTC.

The genes are TRBV28 and TRBJ1-2; possible D gene TRBD1, 6 bases. With 3 bases removed from V and 3 bases from J, the gap between germline ends came to 14 bases. Germline CDR1 is MDHEN and CDR2 is SYDVKM. This CDR3 contains 15 residues. In DNA, the CDR3 is TGTGCCAGCAGTTTTGTGCAGGGGCAGGACTATGGCTACACCTTC. Translation: CASSFVQGQDYGYTF.

This chain connects TRBV6-5 to TRBJ1-2, with D hard to call. CDR1 and CDR2 from the germline V gene are MNHEY and SVGAGI. Trimming took off 8 bases at V and 8 bases at J, with 21 bases between the two ends. This CDR3 is 14 amino acids long. The CDR3 region is CASQTRRDGKGYTF. CDR3 DNA sequence: TGTGCCAGCCAGACCCGCCGTGACGGCAAGGGCTACACCTTC.

V is TRBV7-3 and J is TRBJ2-5; D remains unclear. Germline CDR1 is SGHTA and CDR2 is FQGTGA. The CDR3 sequence is 13 residues long. V was trimmed by 3 bases and J by 0 bases, leaving 5 bases between them. CDR3 region: CASSFHYQETQYF. The CDR3 DNA is TGTGCCAGCAGCTTCCATTACCAAGAGACCCAGTACTTC.

The gene calls are TRBV10-3 and TRBJ1-1; D gene ambiguous. V lost 3 bases to trimming and J lost 4 bases, with 12 bases between them. This CDR3 comprises 14 residues. CDR1 and CDR2 (germline): ENHRY, SYGVKD. The CDR3 sequence: CAISEWQMTTEAFF. For the CDR3, the DNA is TGTGCCATCAGTGAATGGCAGATGACCACTGAAGCTTTCTTT.

This clone was seen a few times. DNA for the CDR3: TGTGCCAGCAGTTTTTGGAAACAGGGGGGCTACGAGCAGTACTTC. Amino acids: CASSFWKQGGYEQYF. The chain couples TRBV27 to TRBJ2-7; 8 bases are a match to TRBD1. From germline, CDR1 is MNHEY and CDR2 SMNVEV (reference sequence). V shed 3 bases, J shed 3 bases, and the junction held 7 bases outside the gene matches. The CDR3 length is 15 residues.